A selection of T cell receptor beta chains follows, all from one sample in a study of T cell clonotyping in hematopoietic cell transplantation. Measured with immunoSEQ multiplex PCR; TCRdb has only the in-frame clones, and not every one. Among about 50,000 clones listed, under 90% were seen once. The sequenced sample was peripheral blood mononuclear cells, obtained before stem cell transplant. These receptors were taken from a man aged 60-69 years with biphenotypic leukemia. Some clones in this sample may be carry-over from other donors' samples. The CDR3 runs from the conserved cysteine through the conserved F or W. Each record gives: J gene, D gene, V gene, clone size, CDR3 DNA, CDR3 protein. D genes are given only for firm matches. Expanded clones are given a class, and other clones once, few, many or no size at all.

J: TRBJ1-1; D: TRBD1; V: TRBV6-5; size: NA; DNA: TGTGCCAGCACTATAATCAGGGGGGGAACTGAAGCTTTCTTT; CDR3: CASTIIRGGTEAFF
J: TRBJ2-5; D: NA; V: TRBV28; size: NA; DNA: TGTGCCAGCAGTTTTAACCCAACGAAAGAGACCCAGTACTTC; CDR3: CASSFNPTKETQYF
J: TRBJ1-5; D: NA; V: TRBV6-5; size: NA; DNA: TGTGCCAGCAGTACGGGGGGTCAGCCCCAGCATTTT; CDR3: CASSTGGQPQHF
J: TRBJ1-3; D: NA; V: TRBV28; size: once; DNA: TGTGCCAGCAGTTTACAGGGGTATGGAAACACCATATATTTT; CDR3: CASSLQGYGNTIYF
J: TRBJ2-1; D: NA; V: TRBV7-6; size: NA; DNA: TGTGCCAGCAGCTTAGCGGAGACCCAGGGCGGTGAGCAGTTCTTC; CDR3: CASSLAETQGGEQFF
J: TRBJ2-7; D: NA; V: TRBV7-8; size: NA; DNA: TGTGCCAGCAGCCCACCGGACTACGAGCAGTACTTC; CDR3: CASSPPDYEQYF
J: TRBJ2-2; D: NA; V: TRBV6-1; size: NA; DNA: TGTGCCAGCAGGACATACGCGAACACCGGGGAGCTGTTTTTT; CDR3: CASRTYANTGELFF
J: TRBJ2-2; D: TRBD2; V: TRBV10-3; size: NA; DNA: TGTGCCACCGAAACTGAGACTAGCGGGAGAGGTACCGGGGAGCTGTTTTTT; CDR3: CATETETSGRGTGELFF
J: TRBJ1-1; D: NA; V: TRBV10-3; size: NA; DNA: TGTGCCATCAGGGAGACAGGCCTAGAGGCGGAAGCTTTCTTT; CDR3: CAIRETGLEAEAFF
J: TRBJ2-7; D: NA; V: TRBV4-1; size: NA; DNA: TGCGCCAGCAGCCAAGTATCCGTCAGCTCCTACGAGCAGTACTTC; CDR3: CASSQVSVSSYEQYF
J: TRBJ2-2; D: NA; V: TRBV28; size: NA; DNA: TGTGCCAGCGCCGGGACGGAGGATGCCGGGGAGCTGTTTTTT; CDR3: CASAGTEDAGELFF
J: TRBJ2-3; D: TRBD2; V: TRBV4-3; size: NA; DNA: TGCGCCAGCAGCCAAGTAGCGGGAGGATCGGATACGCAGTATTTT; CDR3: CASSQVAGGSDTQYF
J: TRBJ1-4; D: NA; V: TRBV20-1; size: NA; DNA: TGCAGTGCACCGAAAGGGGAAAAACTGTTTTTT; CDR3: CSAPKGEKLFF
J: TRBJ2-2; D: NA; V: TRBV4-3; size: NA; DNA: TGCGCCAGCAGCCAAGGAGGGCAGGACAACACCGGGGAGCTGTTTTTT; CDR3: CASSQGGQDNTGELFF
J: TRBJ2-1; D: TRBD2; V: TRBV4-1; size: NA; DNA: TGCGCCAGCAGCCCCAGGGAAGTGATAGCGGGAGCCCCGAATTCCCATGAGCAGTTCTTC; CDR3: CASSPREVIAGAPNSHEQFF
J: TRBJ1-3; D: NA; V: TRBV9; size: NA; DNA: TGTGCCAGCAGCAACGGACCCCGCTCTGGAAACACCATATATTTT; CDR3: CASSNGPRSGNTIYF
J: TRBJ2-1; D: NA; V: TRBV27; size: NA; DNA: TGTGCCAGCAGTTTGGCTGGGAACAATGAGCAGTTCTTC; CDR3: CASSLAGNNEQFF
J: TRBJ2-7; D: TRBD1; V: TRBV5-1; size: NA; DNA: TGCGCCAGCAGACTGACCGGGACAGGGGACTTCTACGAGCAGTACTTC; CDR3: CASRLTGTGDFYEQYF
J: TRBJ1-5; D: NA; V: TRBV28; size: NA; DNA: TGTGCCAGCGGACCAGCCGACAGATGGAATCAGCCCCAGCATTTT; CDR3: CASGPADRWNQPQHF
J: TRBJ1-2; D: NA; V: TRBV10-3; size: NA; DNA: TGTGCCATCGGGTCGGGGGTAGGACTTGGCTACACCTTC; CDR3: CAIGSGVGLGYTF
J: TRBJ2-7; D: NA; V: TRBV4-2; size: once; DNA: TGTGCCAGCAGCCAAGATCGGGCGGGCGAGCAGTACTTC; CDR3: CASSQDRAGEQYF
J: TRBJ2-1; D: NA; V: TRBV7-6; size: few; DNA: TGTGCCAGCAGCTTAGTTAGTGTCGGTGAGCAGTTCTTC; CDR3: CASSLVSVGEQFF
J: TRBJ1-2; D: NA; V: TRBV28; size: few; DNA: TGTGCCAGCAGTTTTGTCGGGGCGGGGGCCTCCTACACCTTC; CDR3: CASSFVGAGASYTF
J: TRBJ2-3; D: NA; V: TRBV19; size: few; DNA: TGTGCCAGTAGTTTCACTTCGGACCTGGGAGATACGCAGTATTTT; CDR3: CASSFTSDLGDTQYF
J: TRBJ2-3; D: TRBD2; V: TRBV11-1; size: NA; DNA: TGTGCCAGCAGCCCTTTCCCGCTAGCGGGAAAAAACACAGATACGCAGTATTTT; CDR3: CASSPFPLAGKNTDTQYF
J: TRBJ2-7; D: TRBD2; V: TRBV5-1; size: NA; DNA: TGCGCCAGCAGCTTGGCCCTCATCAGCGGGGGAGACGAGCAGTACTTC; CDR3: CASSLALISGGDEQYF
J: TRBJ1-1; D: NA; V: TRBV5-1; size: once; DNA: TGCGCCAGCAGCTTAGTAGACCGGGAACAAACTGAAGCTTTCTTT; CDR3: CASSLVDREQTEAFF
J: TRBJ1-1; D: TRBD1; V: TRBV7-2; size: NA; DNA: TGTGCCAGCAGCCGCAGGGGGCGGACTGAAGCTTTCTTT; CDR3: CASSRRGRTEAFF
J: TRBJ2-7; D: NA; V: TRBV4-1; size: few; DNA: TGCGCCAGCAGCCAAGTCGGCCGCGATTCCTACGAGCAGTACTTC; CDR3: CASSQVGRDSYEQYF
J: TRBJ2-7; D: TRBD2; V: TRBV20-1; size: NA; DNA: TGCAGTGCCACGGAGCGGGAGCCTGGGTACTTC; CDR3: CSATEREPGYF
J: TRBJ1-1; D: NA; V: TRBV9; size: NA; DNA: TGTGCCAGCAGCCCCGGGACGGGGAACACTGAAGCTTTCTTT; CDR3: CASSPGTGNTEAFF
J: TRBJ2-7; D: TRBD2; V: TRBV6-1; size: once; DNA: TGTGCCAGCAGTGCAACTAGCGGGAGCTTGCAGTACTTC; CDR3: CASSATSGSLQYF
J: TRBJ2-7; D: TRBD2; V: TRBV30; size: NA; DNA: TGTGCCTGGAGGGGTCGGCTAGCGGGAGTCAAGCGGGGCTACGAGCAGTACTTC; CDR3: CAWRGRLAGVKRGYEQYF
J: TRBJ1-2; D: NA; V: TRBV18; size: NA; DNA: TGTGCCAGCTCACCGGGATACAGCCCCTATGGCTACACCTTC; CDR3: CASSPGYSPYGYTF
J: TRBJ2-1; D: NA; V: TRBV5-1; size: NA; DNA: TGCGCCAGCAGCTTGGCCGTCGACAATGAGCAGTTCTTC; CDR3: CASSLAVDNEQFF
J: TRBJ2-3; D: NA; V: TRBV27; size: NA; DNA: TGTGCCAGCAGTGCCACTTTCGCTGGCACAGATACGCAGTATTTT; CDR3: CASSATFAGTDTQYF
J: TRBJ2-7; D: TRBD1; V: TRBV5-1; size: NA; DNA: TGCGCCAGCAGCCCCCGGACAGGGGAACCCTACGAGCAGTACTTC; CDR3: CASSPRTGEPYEQYF
J: TRBJ2-7; D: NA; V: TRBV7-2; size: once; DNA: TGTGCCAGCAGCTTAAGTATTACTCCTACAAGCTCCTACGAGCAGTACTTC; CDR3: CASSLSITPTSSYEQYF
J: TRBJ1-5; D: TRBD1; V: TRBV19; size: NA; DNA: TGTGCCAGTAGCGTGTGGACAGGGAGAAGTCAGCCCCAGCATTTT; CDR3: CASSVWTGRSQPQHF
J: TRBJ1-1; D: NA; V: TRBV5-1; size: NA; DNA: TGCGCCAGCACCCCGTGGGGGGAGGGGAACACTGAAGCTTTCTTT; CDR3: CASTPWGEGNTEAFF
J: TRBJ2-7; D: NA; V: TRBV7-2; size: NA; DNA: TGTGCCAGCAGCTTAGAAACGGACTCCTACGAGCAGTACTTC; CDR3: CASSLETDSYEQYF
J: TRBJ2-5; D: NA; V: TRBV5-1; size: NA; DNA: TGCGCCAGCAGCTTGGGGGCAGAAGAGACCCAGTACTTC; CDR3: CASSLGAEETQYF
J: TRBJ2-2; D: TRBD2; V: TRBV27; size: NA; DNA: TGTGCCAGCAGTTCTGGACTAGAGAACACCGGGGAGCTGTTTTTT; CDR3: CASSSGLENTGELFF
J: TRBJ1-5; D: NA; V: TRBV6-1; size: once; DNA: TGTGCCAGCAGTGCGGCTGGTCAGCCCCAGCATTTT; CDR3: CASSAAGQPQHF